This note documents a single T cell receptor (beta chain) sequence. The data derive from a study of blood T cell repertoires in COVID-19. Across the whole study: Acute and convalescent COVID-19 samples came from the United States, Italy and Spain. Sample material is recorded as cDNA or gDNA derived from T cells, B-cell-depleted T cells, or PBMCs.

The CDR3 runs to 15 residues. V gave up 4 bases and J gave up 0 bases; unmatched junction bases: 4. Germline loops: CDR1 SGDLS, CDR2 YYNGEE. Original processing methods: Reference gene primer amplification gave nucleated cell count estimates. The protocol was immunoSEQ multiplex PCR, while the TCRdb copy is restricted to in-frame clones and leaves out a portion. Clone size and V and J calls were adopted from that table, with D and trimming inferred from the DNA. In the table there are about 33,000 clones, 70% to 90% of which are singletons. Sequencing was carried out using peripheral blood. The V call is TRBV9, the J call TRBJ2-7; 10 positions agree with TRBD1. This TCR came from a human donor in a cohort sampled during active COVID-19. The CDR3 coding sequence is TGTGCCAGCAGCCGACAGGGGGCGGGCTCCTACGAGCAGTACTTC. Protein product: CASSRQGAGSYEQYF.